Listed here is a single TCR beta chain. These data originate in a study of blood T cell repertoires in COVID-19. Using immunoSEQ multiplex PCR, the repertoire was profiled, and TCRdb retains in-frame clones only, with some absent. The table shows 77,000 or so clones, with 75% to 85% occurring only once. The TCR sequence derives from a woman aged 60-70 years with acute or convalescent COVID-19. Sequencing was performed on peripheral blood.

The CDR3 DNA is TGCAGTGCTAGTCCCCCGGCGGGGGGACTCTCTAGCACAGATACGCAGTATTTT. This sequence encodes CSASPPAGGLSSTDTQYF. The chain is built from TRBV20-1 and TRBJ2-3; 8 bases line up with TRBD2. The CDR3 sequence is 18 residues long. The trim removed 3 bases at V and 0 bases at J, leaving 14 bases unmatched. In germline, CDR1 is DFQATT, CDR2 SNEGSKA (reference sequence).